The 6 T cell receptor beta chains reported below all come from one sample, sequenced in a study of PD-1 blockade in classical Hodgkin lymphoma. Exposure to brentuximab vedotin varied, and each patient had relapsed following autologous stem cell transplantation. Clones were sequenced by immunoSEQ multiplex PCR, and TCRdb holds only the in-frame ones, with some missing. The repertoire consists of over 5,500 clones, with approximately 84% occurring once and the leading ten covering about a third. Sequencing used peripheral blood mononuclear cells (PBMCs), obtained at baseline. The receptors were sampled from a human donor with classical Hodgkin lymphoma.

The rearrangement uses TRBV10-2 and TRBJ1-5, with 7 bases aligning to TRBD1. The CDR3 is 14 amino acids. Looked up from germline, CDR1 is WSHSY and CDR2 is SAAADI. Germline trimming cut 10 bases from V and 4 bases from J; bases unmatched to any gene: 10. CDR3 loop: CATSSSGGNQPQHF. The CDR3 region has the DNA TGCGCCACCAGCTCTTCAGGGGGAAATCAGCCCCAGCATTTT.

This clone was counted once. The V and J genes are TRBV27 and TRBJ1-1; D is uncertain. Trimming removed 5 bases from V and 1 base from J, with 8 bases in between. The CDR3 is 13 residues long. Germline lookup yields CDR1 MNHEY and CDR2 SMNVEV (reference sequence). CDR3 protein: CASSQTPNTEAFF. DNA for the CDR3: TGTGCCAGCAGTCAAACACCGAACACTGAAGCTTTCTTT.

A single count supports this clone. This chain links TRBV19 with TRBJ1-2; D remains ambiguous. The CDR3 is 14 residues long. V gave up 5 bases and J gave up 5 bases, with 15 bases separating them. The germline V gene encodes CDR1 LNHDA and CDR2 SQIVND (reference sequence). CDR3 amino acids: CASSGTDSPYGYTF. CDR3 DNA sequence: TGTGCCAGTAGTGGCACGGATTCACCTTATGGCTACACCTTC.

The chain couples TRBV5-4 to TRBJ2-1; no clear D. The V end was cut by 6 bases, the J end by 8 bases, with 0 bases between. Germline loops: CDR1 SGHNT, CDR2 YYREEE (reference sequence). The CDR3 loop spans 8 amino acids. CDR3 sequence: CASNEQFF. The CDR3 nucleotides are TGTGCCAGCAATGAGCAGTTCTTC.

The chain couples TRBV5-6 to TRBJ2-7; 8 nucleotides line up with TRBD2. This CDR3 is 15 amino acids long. The junction had 6 bases not matched to a gene; V was cut back by 0 bases and J by 4 bases. Germline V lookup: CDR1 SGHDT, CDR2 YYEEEE. CDR3 protein: CASSLGGTRIYEQYF. The CDR3 coding sequence is TGTGCCAGCAGCTTGGGGGGGACTAGAATATACGAGCAGTACTTC.

The V and J genes are TRBV6-6 and TRBJ1-2; the match to TRBD1 covers 7 bases. The V gene end was trimmed by 0 bases and the J gene end by 5 bases; junction bases not matched to a gene: 0. This CDR3 has 13 residues. The germline CDR1 and CDR2 sequences are MNHNY and SVGAGI (reference sequence). The CDR3 region is CASSYSTGYGYTF. In DNA, the CDR3 is TGTGCCAGCAGTTACTCGACAGGGTATGGCTACACCTTC.